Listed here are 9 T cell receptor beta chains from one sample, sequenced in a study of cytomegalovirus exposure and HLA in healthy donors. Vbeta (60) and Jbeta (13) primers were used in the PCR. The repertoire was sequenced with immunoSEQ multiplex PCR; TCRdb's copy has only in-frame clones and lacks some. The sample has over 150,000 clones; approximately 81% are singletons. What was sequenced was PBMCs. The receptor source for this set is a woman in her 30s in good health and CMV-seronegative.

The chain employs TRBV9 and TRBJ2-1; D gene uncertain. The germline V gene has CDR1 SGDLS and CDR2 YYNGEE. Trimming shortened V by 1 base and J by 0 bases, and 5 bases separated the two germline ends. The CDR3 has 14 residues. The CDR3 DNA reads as TGTGCCAGCAGCGTAACGAGCTCCTACAATGAGCAGTTCTTC. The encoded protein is CASSVTSSYNEQFF. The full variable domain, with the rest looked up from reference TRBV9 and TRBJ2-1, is DSGVTQTPKHLITATGQRVTLRCSPRSGDLSVYWYQQSLDQGLQFLIQYYNGEERAKGNILERFSAQQFPDLHSELNLSSLELGDSALYFCASSVTSSYNEQFFGPGTRLTVL.

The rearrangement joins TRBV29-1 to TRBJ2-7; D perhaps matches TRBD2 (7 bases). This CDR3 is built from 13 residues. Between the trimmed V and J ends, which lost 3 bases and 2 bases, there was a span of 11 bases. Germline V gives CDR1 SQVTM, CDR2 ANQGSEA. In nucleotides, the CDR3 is TGCAGCGTTGAGGGGGGGGGCCCCTACGAGCAGTACTTC. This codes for CSVEGGGPYEQYF.

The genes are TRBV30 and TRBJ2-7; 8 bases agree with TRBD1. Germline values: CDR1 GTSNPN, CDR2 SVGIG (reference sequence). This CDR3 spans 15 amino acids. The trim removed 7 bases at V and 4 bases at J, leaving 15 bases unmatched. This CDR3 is CASGWGQAKRYEQYF. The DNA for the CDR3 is TGTGCCTCCGGCTGGGGACAGGCTAAACGATACGAGCAGTACTTC.

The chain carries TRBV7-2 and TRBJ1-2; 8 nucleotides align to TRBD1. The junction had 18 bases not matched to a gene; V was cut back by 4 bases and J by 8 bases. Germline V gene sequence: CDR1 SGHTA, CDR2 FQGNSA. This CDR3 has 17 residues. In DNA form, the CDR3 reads TGTGCCAGCAGCTCCCAGAGGACAGGGATCGCTTCCGGAGGCTACACCTTC. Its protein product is CASSSQRTGIASGGYTF.

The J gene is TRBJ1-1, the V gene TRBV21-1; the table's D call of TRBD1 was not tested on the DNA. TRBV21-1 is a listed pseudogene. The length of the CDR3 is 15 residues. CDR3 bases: TGTGCCAGCAGCACGACAGGATCAGGGAACACTGAAGCTTTCTTT. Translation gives CASSTTGSGNTEAFF.

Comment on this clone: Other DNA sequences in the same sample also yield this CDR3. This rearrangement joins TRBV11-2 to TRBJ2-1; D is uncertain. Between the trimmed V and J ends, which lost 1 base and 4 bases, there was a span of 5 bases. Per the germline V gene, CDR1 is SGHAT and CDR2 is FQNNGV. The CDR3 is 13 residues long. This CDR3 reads CASSLGQYNEQFF. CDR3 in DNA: TGTGCCAGCAGCTTAGGGCAGTACAATGAGCAGTTCTTC.

CDR3 loop: CASSQDRSDQETQYF. The CDR3 nucleotides are TGTGCCAGCAGCCAAGATCGGAGCGACCAAGAGACCCAGTACTTC. The genes are TRBV4-2 and TRBJ2-5; D gene uncertain. The V end lost 0 bases, the J end lost 0 bases, and 8 bases lay between the germline ends. Germline V gives CDR1 LGHNA, CDR2 YNFKEQ. This CDR3 comprises 15 residues.

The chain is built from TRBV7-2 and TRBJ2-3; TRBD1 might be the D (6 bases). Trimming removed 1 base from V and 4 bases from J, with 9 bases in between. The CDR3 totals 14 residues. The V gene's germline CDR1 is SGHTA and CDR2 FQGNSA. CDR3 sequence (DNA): TGTGCCAGCAGCTTAGACCAGGGGCCAGATACGCAGTATTTT. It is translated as CASSLDQGPDTQYF.

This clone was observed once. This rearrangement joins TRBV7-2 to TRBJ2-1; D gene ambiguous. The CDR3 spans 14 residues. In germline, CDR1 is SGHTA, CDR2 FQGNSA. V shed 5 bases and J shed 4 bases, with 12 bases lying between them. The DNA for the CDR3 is TGTGCCAGCAGCCCCCCCCTGGCATACAATGAGCAGTTCTTC. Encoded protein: CASSPPLAYNEQFF.